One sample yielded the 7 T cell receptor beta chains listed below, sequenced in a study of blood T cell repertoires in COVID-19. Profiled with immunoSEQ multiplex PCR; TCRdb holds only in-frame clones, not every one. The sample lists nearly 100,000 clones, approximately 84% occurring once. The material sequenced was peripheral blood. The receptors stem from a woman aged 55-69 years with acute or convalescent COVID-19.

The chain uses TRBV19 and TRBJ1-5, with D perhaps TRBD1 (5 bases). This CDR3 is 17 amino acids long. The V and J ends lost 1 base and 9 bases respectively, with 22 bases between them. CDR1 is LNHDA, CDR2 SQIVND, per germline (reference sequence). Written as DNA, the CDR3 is TGTGCCAGTAGTATAGTTAGGGGCCCGGGGGTTGAGGTGCCCCAGCATTTT. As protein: CASSIVRGPGVEVPQHF.

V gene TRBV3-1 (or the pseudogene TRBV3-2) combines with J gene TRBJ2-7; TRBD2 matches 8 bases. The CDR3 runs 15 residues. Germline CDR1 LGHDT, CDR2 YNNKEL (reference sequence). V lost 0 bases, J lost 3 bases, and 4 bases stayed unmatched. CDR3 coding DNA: TGTGCCAGCAGCCAAGAGCGGGGGGCCGGCTACGAGCAGTACTTC. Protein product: CASSQERGAGYEQYF.

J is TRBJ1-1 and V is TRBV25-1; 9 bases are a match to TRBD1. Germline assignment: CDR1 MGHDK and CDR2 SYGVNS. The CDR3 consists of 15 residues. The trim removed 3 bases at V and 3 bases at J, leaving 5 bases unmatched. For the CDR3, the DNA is TGTGCCAGCAGTGATCCGACAGGGGGGGACACTGAAGCTTTCTTT. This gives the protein CASSDPTGGDTEAFF.

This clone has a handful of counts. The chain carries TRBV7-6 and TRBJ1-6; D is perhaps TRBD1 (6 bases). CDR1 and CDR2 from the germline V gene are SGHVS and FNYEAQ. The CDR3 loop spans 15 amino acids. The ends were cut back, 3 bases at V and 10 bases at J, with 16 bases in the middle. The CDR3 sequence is CASSFKDSYGSPLHF. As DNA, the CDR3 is TGTGCCAGCAGCTTTAAGGACAGTTACGGGTCACCCCTCCACTTT.

This chain's CDR3 is CASSHPSGTGYEQYF. The CDR3 DNA follows: TGTGCCAGCAGCCATCCGAGCGGGACAGGGTACGAGCAGTACTTC. The chain carries TRBV7-9 and TRBJ2-7; 9 nucleotides match TRBD1. Germline loops: CDR1 SEHNR, CDR2 FQNEAQ (reference sequence). CDR3 length: 15 amino acids. V lost 5 bases to trimming and J lost 4 bases; unmatched junction nucleotides: 9.

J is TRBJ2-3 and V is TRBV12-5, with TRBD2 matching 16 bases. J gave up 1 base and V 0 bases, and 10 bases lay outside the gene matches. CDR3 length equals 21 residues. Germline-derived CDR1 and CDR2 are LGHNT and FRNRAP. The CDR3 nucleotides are TGTGCTAGTGGTTTGGTAATCCTGGGACTAGCGGGGGGGTCTGGCACAGATACGCAGTATTTT. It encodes CASGLVILGLAGGSGTDTQYF.

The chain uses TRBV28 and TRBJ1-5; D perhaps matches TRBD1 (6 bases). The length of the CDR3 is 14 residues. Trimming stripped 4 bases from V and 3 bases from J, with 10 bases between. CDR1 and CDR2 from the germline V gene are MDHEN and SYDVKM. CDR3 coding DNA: TGTGCCAGCAGTTCTCGGACAGACAATCAGCCCCAGCATTTT. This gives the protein CASSSRTDNQPQHF.